The 32 T cell receptor beta chains presented below share a single source sample, sequenced in a study of CD8+ T cells in alopecia areata. Extracted RNA was reverse transcribed, and the resulting cDNA served as sequencing template. The repertoire was sequenced with immunoSEQ multiplex PCR; TCRdb's copy has only in-frame clones and lacks some. The sample records 100,000 to 150,000 clones, 55% to 65% being singletons. Sequenced input: CD4+ T cells sorted from blood. The source of these receptors is a human donor in good health.

The chain uses TRBV2 and TRBJ1-1; D is perhaps TRBD1 (5 bases). Germline loops: CDR1 SNHLY, CDR2 FYNNEI. This CDR3 is 15 amino acids long. V lost 1 base and J 1 base, leaving 10 bases between the germline ends. The CDR3 nucleotides are TGTGCCAGCAGTGAAGGGGGGGTCCAGAACACTGAAGCTTTCTTT. Translation gives CASSEGGVQNTEAFF.

V is TRBV20-1 and J is TRBJ2-7; D is unclear. The CDR3 has 11 residues. With 4 bases removed from V and 4 bases from J, the gap between germline ends came to 8 bases. Per the germline V gene, CDR1 is DFQATT and CDR2 is SNEGSKA (reference sequence). This CDR3 reads CSATVEYEQYF. CDR3 nucleotide sequence: TGCAGTGCTACCGTAGAGTACGAGCAGTACTTC.

The CDR3 bases are TGTGCCAGCAGTGGACCGGGACAGGGCAATTCACCCCTCCACTTT. Translated: CASSGPGQGNSPLHF. The chain links TRBV2 to TRBJ1-6; TRBD1 agrees at 9 bases. Germline V gives CDR1 SNHLY, CDR2 FYNNEI. The CDR3 sequence is 15 residues long. V lost 4 bases, J lost 7 bases, and 5 bases stayed unmatched.

This clone turned up a few times. V and J are TRBV9 and TRBJ2-3; unclear D gene. The germline V and J ends were trimmed by 0 bases and 0 bases, with 8 bases remaining between them. The length of the CDR3 is 15 residues. Germline CDR1 is SGDLS and CDR2 is YYNGEE. The CDR3: CASSVVDLSTDTQYF. CDR3 DNA sequence: TGTGCCAGCAGCGTAGTGGATCTTAGCACAGATACGCAGTATTTT.

The CDR3 coding sequence is TGCAGCGTTGAAGCCAGGGTGGGCGATGAGCAGTTCTTC. Encoded protein: CSVEARVGDEQFF. The chain employs TRBV29-1 and TRBJ2-1; D may be TRBD1 (5 bases). Trimming pared 1 base from V and 8 bases from J, leaving 12 bases between. The germline V gene has CDR1 SQVTM and CDR2 ANQGSEA. This CDR3 comprises 13 residues.

The chain has TRBV27 and TRBJ1-2; D is unresolved. CDR3 length: 11 amino acids. CDR1 MNHEY and CDR2 SMNVEV come from the germline V gene (reference sequence). Trimming cost V 4 bases and J 7 bases, with 7 bases left between them. The CDR3 sequence is CASSSGFGYTF. The CDR3, as DNA: TGTGCCAGCAGTTCCGGGTTTGGCTACACCTTC.

This clone was seen a handful of times. CDR3 sequence reads: CASSSGSTLGRRNEQFF. For the CDR3, the DNA is TGCGCCAGCAGCTCAGGGTCGACACTCGGACGGAGAAATGAGCAGTTCTTC. V usage is TRBV4-1 and J usage is TRBJ2-1; possible D gene TRBD1, 5 bases. CDR3 length: 17 residues. Germline V CDR1 and CDR2: MGHRA, YSYEKL. V lost 5 bases to trimming and J lost 7 bases, with 24 bases between them.

J is TRBJ2-2 and V is TRBV27; D is possibly TRBD2 (6 bases). V lost 8 bases to trimming and J lost 4 bases, with 14 bases between them. The CDR3 covers 14 residues. The germline gives CDR1 MNHEY, CDR2 SMNVEV (reference sequence). As DNA, the CDR3 is TGTGCCAGCGGCTCCGGAGGGGTCACCGGGGAGCTGTTTTTT. Amino acid sequence: CASGSGGVTGELFF.

This clone was seen a single time. The junction differs from germline at one of its ends, possibly a read error. The chain couples TRBV9 to TRBJ2-4, with D possibly TRBD2 on 6 matching bases. CDR1 is SGDLS and CDR2 is YYNGEE in the germline V gene. The CDR3 loop spans 14 amino acids. CDR3 loop: CASSVDPGGSLLLF. Written as DNA, the CDR3 is TGTGCCAGCAGCGTAGACCCTGGGGGGTCCCTACTACTCTTC.

The V gene is TRBV18, the J gene TRBJ1-1, with TRBD1 as a possible D gene (6 bases). Trimming removed 2 bases from V and 4 bases from J, with 8 bases in between. Germline values: CDR1 KGHSH, CDR2 LQKENI. This CDR3 has 13 residues. CDR3 in DNA: TGTGCCAGCTCACCAACAGGGAGCACTGAAGCTTTCTTT. This sequence encodes CASSPTGSTEAFF.

The chain joins TRBV30 to TRBJ2-5; 9 bases fit TRBD1. Germline V gives CDR1 GTSNPN, CDR2 SVGIG (reference sequence). V was clipped by 1 base and J by 7 bases; unmatched bases: 7. This CDR3 spans 14 amino acids. The CDR3 here is CAWSATTGGGTQYF. In DNA form, the CDR3 reads TGTGCCTGGAGTGCGACGACAGGGGGGGGGACCCAGTACTTC. The whole variable domain, remainder taken from reference TRBV30 and TRBJ2-5, is SQTIHQWPATLVQPVGSPLSLECTVEGTSNPNLYWYRQAAGRGLQLLFYSVGIGQISSEVPQNLSASRPQDRQFILSSKKLLLSDSGFYLCAWSATTGGGTQYFGPGTRLLVL.

This rearrangement joins TRBV5-1 to TRBJ2-1, with D possibly being TRBD2 (6 bases). This CDR3 contains 15 residues. Germline V CDR1 and CDR2: SGHRS, YFSETQ. Trimming removed 3 bases from V and 2 bases from J, with 12 bases in between. The CDR3 coding sequence is TGCGCCAGCAGCTCGGGGGTTACCACCTACAATGAGCAGTTCTTC. Encoded protein: CASSSGVTTYNEQFF.

Written as DNA, the CDR3 is TGCGCCAGCAGCGCTTCGACAGGGGACAACACTGAAGCTTTCTTT. This codes for CASSASTGDNTEAFF. The chain combines TRBV5-1 with TRBJ1-1; 8 nucleotides line up with TRBD1. Germline CDR1 and CDR2: SGHRS and YFSETQ. This CDR3 has 15 amino acids. V trimming: 4 bases; J trimming: 2 bases; junction bases outside the gene matches: 7. The full variable domain, with the rest looked up from reference TRBV5-1 and TRBJ1-1, is KAGVTQTPRYLIKTRGQQVTLSCSPISGHRSVSWYQQTPGQGLQFLFEYFSETQRNKGNFPGRFSGRQFSNSRSEMNVSTLELGDSALYLCASSASTGDNTEAFFGQGTRLTVV.

The rearrangement links TRBV11-2 to TRBJ2-4, with D unclear. Per germline, CDR1 SGHAT and CDR2 FQNNGV. The CDR3 runs 13 residues. V lost 8 bases and J 0 bases, leaving 8 bases between the germline ends. CDR3 residues: CASGYSAKNIQYF. The CDR3 coding sequence is TGTGCCAGCGGCTACTCAGCCAAAAACATTCAGTACTTC.

V gene TRBV5-6 combines with J gene TRBJ1-4; D is unclear. The V end lost 0 bases, the J end lost 8 bases, and 8 bases lay between the germline ends. The CDR3 is 13 amino acids. Germline loops: CDR1 SGHDT, CDR2 YYEEEE. The CDR3, as DNA: TGTGCCAGCAGCTTGGCAAAAGCAGAAAAACTGTTTTTT. It translates to CASSLAKAEKLFF.

The rearrangement links TRBV2 to TRBJ2-5; no clear D. Matching the DNA end better, TRBJ2-7 makes the J call doubtful. The CDR3 contains 11 residues. The germline CDR1 and CDR2 sequences are SNHLY and FYNNEI. The CDR3 reads CASGQTYEQYF. CDR3 coding DNA: TGTGCCAGCGGGCAGACCTACGAGCAGTACTTC.

The chain recombines TRBV30 with TRBJ2-5; D uncertain. Germline V CDR1 and CDR2: GTSNPN, SVGIG (reference sequence). The CDR3 consists of 14 residues. The V gene lost 3 bases and the J gene lost 1 base, with 12 bases spanning the gap. The CDR3 DNA follows: TGTGCCTGGAGCCCCGTCGGCGGCCAAGAGACCCAGTACTTC. Translated, it gives CAWSPVGGQETQYF. Complete variable domain (other parts from reference TRBV30 and TRBJ2-5): SQTIHQWPATLVQPVGSPLSLECTVEGTSNPNLYWYRQAAGRGLQLLFYSVGIGQISSEVPQNLSASRPQDRQFILSSKKLLLSDSGFYLCAWSPVGGQETQYFGPGTRLLVL.

The V gene is TRBV7-2, the J gene TRBJ1-6, with 10 bases fitting TRBD1. The CDR3 sequence is 15 residues long. Germline CDR1 and CDR2: SGHTA and FQGNSA. V shed 3 bases and J 14 bases; nucleotides not matched to a gene: 10. CDR3 amino acids: CASSLDATGGRALHF. Written as DNA, the CDR3 is TGTGCCAGCAGCTTGGACGCGACAGGGGGCCGGGCCCTCCACTTT.

The chain uses TRBV19 and TRBJ1-2; D remains ambiguous. Germline CDR1 reads LNHDA; CDR2 reads SQIVND (reference sequence). This CDR3 is built from 12 residues. The V end was cut by 2 bases, the J end by 5 bases, with 6 bases between. For the CDR3, the DNA is TGTGCCAGTAGTATACAAGGTTATGGCTACACCTTC. Encoded protein: CASSIQGYGYTF. Filled out from reference TRBV19 and TRBJ1-2, the complete variable domain reads DGGITQSPKYLFRKEGQNVTLSCEQNLNHDAMYWYRQDPGQGLRLIYYSQIVNDFQKGDIAEGYSVSREKKESFPLTVTSAQKNPTAFYLCASSIQGYGYTFGSGTRLTVV.

This clone was counted once. The chain uses TRBV7-2 and TRBJ1-5; 8 nucleotides line up with TRBD1. V gave up 3 bases and J gave up 4 bases; unmatched junction bases: 8. The CDR3 runs to 16 residues. Germline CDR1 reads SGHTA; CDR2 reads FQGNSA. The chain's CDR3 is CASSFGQGVSNQPQHF. For the CDR3, the DNA is TGTGCCAGCAGCTTCGGACAGGGAGTATCAAATCAGCCCCAGCATTTT.

V is TRBV6-5 and J is TRBJ2-5, with D possibly TRBD1 on 6 matching bases. Per germline, CDR1 MNHEY and CDR2 SVGAGI. The germline V and J ends were trimmed by 0 bases and 4 bases, with 9 bases remaining between them. The CDR3 length is 14 residues. The CDR3 spells CASSYSGRGETQYF. CDR3 bases: TGTGCCAGCAGTTACTCGGGCAGGGGAGAGACCCAGTACTTC.

The chain couples TRBV28 to TRBJ1-5, with a weak D call TRBD1 (6 bases). Germline V gene lookup returns CDR1 MDHEN and CDR2 SYDVKM. The CDR3 is 15 residues long. Trimming took 9 bases from V and 3 from J, leaving 18 bases between them. The CDR3 spells CASQPAGAYNQPQHF. The CDR3 bases are TGTGCCAGTCAACCCGCAGGGGCCTACAATCAGCCCCAGCATTTT.

As DNA, the CDR3 is TGTGCCAGCAGCTATAGACAGGGTCTGAACACCGGGGAGCTGTTTTTT. Its protein product is CASSYRQGLNTGELFF. The genes are TRBV7-9 and TRBJ2-2; 7 bases line up with TRBD1. V gave up 4 bases and J gave up 1 base; unmatched junction bases: 6. The germline V gene encodes CDR1 SEHNR and CDR2 FQNEAQ (reference sequence). The CDR3 consists of 16 residues.

There are a few counts of this clone. This rearrangement joins TRBV6-6 to TRBJ1-2; D may be TRBD1 (6 bases). V was clipped by 0 bases and J by 8 bases, with 19 bases between them. Germline CDR1 is MNHNY and CDR2 is SVGAGI (reference sequence). The CDR3 covers 16 residues. CDR3 sequence: CASSYSTTWGLRGYTF. The CDR3 DNA sequence: TGTGCCAGCAGTTACTCGACAACGTGGGGGCTTCGGGGCTACACCTTC.

This clone came up a few times. The V gene is TRBV14, the J gene TRBJ2-4; D may be TRBD1 (5 bases). V was pared by 1 base and J by 0 bases, with 10 bases between. The CDR3 sequence is 16 residues long. Germline V lookup: CDR1 SGHDN, CDR2 FVKESK. The DNA for the CDR3 is TGTGCCAGCAGCCAAGGACAGTTACTAGCCAAAAACATTCAGTACTTC. It yields the protein CASSQGQLLAKNIQYF.

CDR3 DNA sequence: TGTGCCAGCAAGCTAGGGGCCTCGGAGACCCAGTACTTC. Protein: CASKLGASETQYF. The chain links TRBV2 to TRBJ2-5; tentatively, D is TRBD1 (5 bases). Germline V CDR1 and CDR2: SNHLY, FYNNEI. With 7 bases removed from V and 5 bases from J, the gap between germline ends came to 14 bases. The CDR3 is 13 residues long.

In nucleotides, the CDR3 is TGCAGCGTTGCCAAGAGCGACACAGATACGCAGTATTTT. This translates into CSVAKSDTDTQYF. The J gene is TRBJ2-3, the V gene TRBV29-1; D is ambiguous. The CDR3 sequence is 13 residues long. Trimming removed 4 bases at V and 2 bases at J, with 10 bases between. Per germline, CDR1 SQVTM and CDR2 ANQGSEA.

The chain couples TRBV15 to TRBJ1-3; 7 bases match TRBD1. This CDR3 contains 13 residues. V lost 8 bases and J lost 4; bases outside the gene matches: 5. Germline assignment: CDR1 LNHNV and CDR2 YYDKDF (reference sequence). CDR3 nucleotide sequence: TGTGCCACCTCGACAGGGTCGGGAAACACCATATATTTT. The encoded protein is CATSTGSGNTIYF.

The chain joins TRBV5-1 to TRBJ1-1; D gene ambiguous. V was pared by 0 bases and J by 1 base, with 10 bases between. The CDR3 is 15 amino acids. Germline-derived CDR1 and CDR2 are SGHRS and YFSETQ. This CDR3 is CASSLGRPENTEAFF. Written as DNA, the CDR3 is TGCGCCAGCAGCTTGGGTCGACCCGAGAACACTGAAGCTTTCTTT.

The chain recombines TRBV4-1 with TRBJ2-4; the D gene is possibly TRBD1 (6 bases). V was trimmed by 4 bases and J by 6 bases, leaving 13 bases between them. Germline values: CDR1 MGHRA, CDR2 YSYEKL. The CDR3 sequence is 14 residues long. CDR3 in DNA: TGCGCCAGCAGCCCAGACAGGTACAGAAACATTCAGTACTTC. Protein product: CASSPDRYRNIQYF.

V and J are TRBV2 and TRBJ2-5; no reliable D call. V was cut by 5 bases and J by 5 bases, with 15 bases left in between. The CDR3 totals 14 residues. Germline assignment: CDR1 SNHLY and CDR2 FYNNEI. In DNA form, the CDR3 reads TGTGCCAGCAGTCAACGACCCTCCGGGGAGACCCAGTACTTC. This codes for CASSQRPSGETQYF.

J is TRBJ2-7 and V is TRBV5-1; 8 positions match TRBD2. The CDR3 extends over 15 amino acids. Germline V CDR1 and CDR2: SGHRS, YFSETQ. Trimming took 1 base from V and 0 from J; bases not matched to a gene: 3. The CDR3 DNA reads TGCGCCAGCAGCTTGTTGAGCGGGAGCTCCTACGAGCAGTACTTC. As protein: CASSLLSGSSYEQYF.